The T cell receptor beta chain under discussion was sequenced for a study of blood T cell repertoires in COVID-19. Study-level information: From T cells, B-cell-depleted T cells, or PBMCs came the material, which was cDNA or gDNA.

The CDR3 extends over 18 amino acids. CDR1 is LGHNT, CDR2 FRNRAP, per germline. The V and J ends lost 2 bases and 8 bases, in that order; junction bases with no gene match: 18. Per the original methods: Reference gene primers were amplified, and this amplification served to estimate nucleated cell counts. Sequencing was performed with immunoSEQ multiplex PCR; in TCRdb, only in-frame clones are kept and a portion is missing. The DNA gave D and trimming, while V, J and clone size come from that table. Altogether fewer than 300,000 clones are present, more than 70% being singletons, with the ten largest covering about 3.4%.

The sequence was obtained from a woman aged 18 to 35 with acute or convalescent COVID-19. The sample was peripheral blood. The chain carries TRBV12-5 and TRBJ1-2, with 9 bases matching TRBD1. CDR3 nucleotide sequence: TGTGCTAGTGGTTTGATCGGCGGGACAGGGTCCACGGGGGGCGGCTACACCTTC. The encoded protein is CASGLIGGTGSTGGGYTF.